This T cell receptor beta chain emerged from a study of T cell responses to AZD1222 COVID-19 vaccine. Study results and limitations: The study reported that nearly half of spike-specific TCRs target unmutated variant regions. Only after the peak T cell response were repertoires sampled. Mostly white British, mostly female donors; authors suggested clonal diversity may be underestimated.

Concerning this clone: No antigen is known for it.

The repertoire was sequenced with immunoSEQ multiplex PCR; TCRdb's copy has only in-frame clones and lacks some. This table holds approximately 73,000 clones, around four fifths found once. Deletions cut 3 bases from V and 11 bases from J, with 18 bases between. Germline V gene sequence: CDR1 LGHDT, CDR2 YNNKEL (reference sequence). The CDR3 sequence is 14 residues long. Sequencing was performed on peripheral blood, taken on day 0 of AZD1222 vaccination. The TCR comes from an adult in good health. The V call is TRBV3-1 (or the pseudogene TRBV3-2), the J call TRBJ2-3; D gene ambiguous. DNA of the CDR3: TGTGCCAGCAGCCATTCCGCCGCCCTTTTTGAGCAGTATTTT. It specifies CASSHSAALFEQYF.